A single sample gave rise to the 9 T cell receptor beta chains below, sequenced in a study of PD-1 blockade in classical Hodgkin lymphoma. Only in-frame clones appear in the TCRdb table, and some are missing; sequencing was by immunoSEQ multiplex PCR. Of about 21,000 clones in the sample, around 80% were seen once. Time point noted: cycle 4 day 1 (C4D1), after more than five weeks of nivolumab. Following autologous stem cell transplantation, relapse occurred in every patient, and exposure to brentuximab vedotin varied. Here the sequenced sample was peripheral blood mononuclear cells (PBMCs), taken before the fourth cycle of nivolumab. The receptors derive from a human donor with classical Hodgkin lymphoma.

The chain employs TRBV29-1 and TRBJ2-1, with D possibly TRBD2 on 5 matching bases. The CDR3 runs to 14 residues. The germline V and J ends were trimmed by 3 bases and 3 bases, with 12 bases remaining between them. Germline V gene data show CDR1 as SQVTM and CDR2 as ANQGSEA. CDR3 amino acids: CSVDPSGLYNEQFF. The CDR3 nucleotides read TGCAGCGTTGATCCCAGCGGACTCTACAATGAGCAGTTCTTC.

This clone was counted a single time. The CDR3 bases are TGTGCCAGCAGCCGGGACGGGGGAATAGATACGCAGTATTTT. Its translation is CASSRDGGIDTQYF. This chain uses TRBV4-2 with TRBJ2-3, with D possibly being TRBD2 (6 bases). Germline-derived CDR1 and CDR2 are LGHNA and YNFKEQ. CDR3 length: 14 residues. Trimming removed 4 bases at V and 5 bases at J, with 13 bases between.

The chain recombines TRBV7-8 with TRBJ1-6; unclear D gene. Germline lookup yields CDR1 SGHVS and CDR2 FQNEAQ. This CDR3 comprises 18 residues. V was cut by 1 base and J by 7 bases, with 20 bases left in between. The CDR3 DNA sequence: TGTGCCAGCAGCTTAGAGTCAGTTGGGCGACGGCAAAATTCACCCCTCCACTTT. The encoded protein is CASSLESVGRRQNSPLHF.

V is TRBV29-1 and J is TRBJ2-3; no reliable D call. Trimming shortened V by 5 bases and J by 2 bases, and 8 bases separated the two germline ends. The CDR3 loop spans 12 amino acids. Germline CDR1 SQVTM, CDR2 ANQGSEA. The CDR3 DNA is TGCAGCGTTCGAGTCAACACAGATACGCAGTATTTT. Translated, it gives CSVRVNTDTQYF.

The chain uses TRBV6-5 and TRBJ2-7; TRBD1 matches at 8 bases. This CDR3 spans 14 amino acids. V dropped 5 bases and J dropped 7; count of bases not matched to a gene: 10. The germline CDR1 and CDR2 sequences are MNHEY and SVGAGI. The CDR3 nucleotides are TGTGCCAGCAGTGCGGAGACAGGGGCAAGTGAGCAGTACGTC. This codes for CASSAETGASEQYV.

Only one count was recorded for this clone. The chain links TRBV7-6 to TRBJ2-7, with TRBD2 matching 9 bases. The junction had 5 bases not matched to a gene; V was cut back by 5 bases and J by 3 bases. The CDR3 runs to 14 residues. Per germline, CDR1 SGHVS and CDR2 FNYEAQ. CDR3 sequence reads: CASSTRSGSYEQYF. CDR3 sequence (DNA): TGTGCCAGCAGCACTCGTAGCGGGAGCTACGAGCAGTACTTC.

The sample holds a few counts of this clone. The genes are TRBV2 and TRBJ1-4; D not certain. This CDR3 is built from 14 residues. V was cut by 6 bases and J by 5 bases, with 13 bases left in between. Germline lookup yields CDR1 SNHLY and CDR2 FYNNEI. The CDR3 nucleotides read TGTGCCAGCAGAGAACCAGGCTCAAATGAAAAACTGTTTTTT. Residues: CASREPGSNEKLFF.

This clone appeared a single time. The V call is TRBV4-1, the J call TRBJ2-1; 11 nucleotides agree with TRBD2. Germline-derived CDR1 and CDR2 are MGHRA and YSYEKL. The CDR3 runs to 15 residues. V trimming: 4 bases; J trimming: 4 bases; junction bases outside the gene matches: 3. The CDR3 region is CASSRLAGMYNEQFF. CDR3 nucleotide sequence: TGCGCCAGCAGCCGACTAGCGGGGATGTACAATGAGCAGTTCTTC.

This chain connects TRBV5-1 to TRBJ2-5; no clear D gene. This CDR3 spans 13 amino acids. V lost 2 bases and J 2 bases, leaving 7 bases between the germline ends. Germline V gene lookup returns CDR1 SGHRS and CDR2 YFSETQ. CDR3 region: CASSLYLQETQYF. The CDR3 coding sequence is TGCGCCAGCAGCTTATATTTGCAAGAGACCCAGTACTTC.